This TCR beta chain is drawn from a study of cytomegalovirus exposure and HLA in healthy donors. Study-level findings and limits: Compared with the roughly 730-donor mean, an Asian-associated ancestry cluster reportedly had fewer N-insertions, according to a later analysis. Prior analysis indicated that the majority of TCR beta V segments exhibited productivity approximately 87% or approximately 30% of the time. TCR beta chain V- and J-gene trimming was linked, in a later analysis, to a missense variant in DCLRE1C. The study had only CMV serostatus as immune exposure information.

It was with 60 Vbeta and 13 Jbeta primers that the PCR ran. Some clones are missing from TCRdb's copy, which holds only in-frame ones; the method was immunoSEQ multiplex PCR. This sample yields under 170,000 clones, of which about 76% are seen a single time; roughly 4% belongs to the top ten. Points on this clone: Its antigen is unknown.

This clonotype was obtained from a human donor in good health. Sequenced input: PBMCs.

The CDR3 here is CASSERSSGRDRETQYF. CDR3 nucleotides: TGTGCCAGCAGTGAAAGGAGTAGCGGGAGGGACCGAGAGACCCAGTACTTC. The chain employs TRBV2 and TRBJ2-5, with 11 bases identical to TRBD2. The trim removed 2 bases at V and 4 bases at J, leaving 9 bases unmatched. Germline V gene data show CDR1 as SNHLY and CDR2 as FYNNEI. The length of the CDR3 is 17 residues. Supplemented by reference TRBV2 and TRBJ2-5, the full variable domain reads EPEVTQTPSHQVTQMGQEVILRCVPISNHLYFYWYRQILGQKVEFLVSFYNNEISEKSEIFDDQFSVERPDGSNFTLKIRSTKLEDSAMYFCASSERSSGRDRETQYFGPGTRLLVL.